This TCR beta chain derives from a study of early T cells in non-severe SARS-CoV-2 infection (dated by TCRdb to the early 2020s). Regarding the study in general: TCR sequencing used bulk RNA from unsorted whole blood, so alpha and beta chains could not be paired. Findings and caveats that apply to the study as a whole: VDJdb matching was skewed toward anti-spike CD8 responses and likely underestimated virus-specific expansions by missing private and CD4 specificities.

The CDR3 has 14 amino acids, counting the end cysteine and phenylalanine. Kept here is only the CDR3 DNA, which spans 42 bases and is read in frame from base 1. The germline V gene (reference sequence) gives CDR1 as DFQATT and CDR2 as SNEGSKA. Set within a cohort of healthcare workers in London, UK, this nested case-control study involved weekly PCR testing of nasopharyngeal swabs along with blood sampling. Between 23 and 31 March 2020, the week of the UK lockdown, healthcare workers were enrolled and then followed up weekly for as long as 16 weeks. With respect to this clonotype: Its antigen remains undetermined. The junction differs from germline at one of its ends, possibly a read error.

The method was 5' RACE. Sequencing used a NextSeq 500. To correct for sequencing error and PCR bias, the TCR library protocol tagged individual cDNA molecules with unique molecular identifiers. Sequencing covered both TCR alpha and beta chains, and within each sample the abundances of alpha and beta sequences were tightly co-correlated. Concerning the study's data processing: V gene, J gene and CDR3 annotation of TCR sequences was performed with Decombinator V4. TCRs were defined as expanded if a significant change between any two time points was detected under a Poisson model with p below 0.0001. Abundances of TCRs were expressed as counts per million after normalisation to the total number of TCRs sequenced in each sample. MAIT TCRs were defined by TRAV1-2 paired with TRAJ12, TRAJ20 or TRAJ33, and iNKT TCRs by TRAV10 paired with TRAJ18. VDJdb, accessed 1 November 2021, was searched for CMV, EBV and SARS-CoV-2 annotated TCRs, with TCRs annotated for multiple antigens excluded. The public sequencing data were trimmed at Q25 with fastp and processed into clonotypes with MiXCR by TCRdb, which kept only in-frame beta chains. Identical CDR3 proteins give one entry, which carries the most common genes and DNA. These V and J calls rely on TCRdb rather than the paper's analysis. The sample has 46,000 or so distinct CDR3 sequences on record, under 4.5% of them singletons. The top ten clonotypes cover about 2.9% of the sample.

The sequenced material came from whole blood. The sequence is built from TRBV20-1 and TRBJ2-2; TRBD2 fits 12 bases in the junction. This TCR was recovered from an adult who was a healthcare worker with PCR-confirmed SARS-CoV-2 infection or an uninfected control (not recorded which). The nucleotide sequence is TGCAGTGCCAGGACTAGCGGGGCGACCGGGGAGCCGTTTTTT. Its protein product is CSARTSGATGEPFF.